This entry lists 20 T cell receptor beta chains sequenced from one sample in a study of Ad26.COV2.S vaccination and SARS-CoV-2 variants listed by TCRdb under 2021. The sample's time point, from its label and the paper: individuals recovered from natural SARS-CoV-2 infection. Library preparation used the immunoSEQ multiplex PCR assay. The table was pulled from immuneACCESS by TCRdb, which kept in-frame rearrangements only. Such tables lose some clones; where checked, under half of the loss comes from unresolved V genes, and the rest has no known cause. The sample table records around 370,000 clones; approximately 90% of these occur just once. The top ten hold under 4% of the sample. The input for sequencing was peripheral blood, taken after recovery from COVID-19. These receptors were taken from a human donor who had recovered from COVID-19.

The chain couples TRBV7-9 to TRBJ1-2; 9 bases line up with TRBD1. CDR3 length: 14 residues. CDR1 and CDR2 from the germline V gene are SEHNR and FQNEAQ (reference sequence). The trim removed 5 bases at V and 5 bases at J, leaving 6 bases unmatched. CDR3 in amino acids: CASSQDRGGYGYTF. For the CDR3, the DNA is TGTGCCAGCAGCCAGGACAGGGGTGGTTATGGCTACACCTTC.

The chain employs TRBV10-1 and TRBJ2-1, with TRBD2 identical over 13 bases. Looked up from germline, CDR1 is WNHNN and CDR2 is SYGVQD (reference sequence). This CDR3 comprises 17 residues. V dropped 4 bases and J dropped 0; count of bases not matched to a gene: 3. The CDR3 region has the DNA TGCGCCAGCAGTGGGACTAGCGGGGGCCACTCCTACAATGAGCAGTTCTTC. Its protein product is CASSGTSGGHSYNEQFF.

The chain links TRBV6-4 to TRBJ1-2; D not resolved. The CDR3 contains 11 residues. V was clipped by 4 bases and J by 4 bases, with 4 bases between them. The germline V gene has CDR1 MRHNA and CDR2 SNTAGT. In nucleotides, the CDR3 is TGTGCCAGCAGTGGGCCCTATGGCTACACCTTC. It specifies CASSGPYGYTF.

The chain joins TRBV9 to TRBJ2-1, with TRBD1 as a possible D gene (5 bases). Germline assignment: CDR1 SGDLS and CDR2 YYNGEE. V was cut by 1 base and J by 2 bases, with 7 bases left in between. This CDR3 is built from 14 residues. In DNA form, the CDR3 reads TGTGCCAGCAGCGTAACGACAGCCTACAATGAGCAGTTCTTC. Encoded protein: CASSVTTAYNEQFF.

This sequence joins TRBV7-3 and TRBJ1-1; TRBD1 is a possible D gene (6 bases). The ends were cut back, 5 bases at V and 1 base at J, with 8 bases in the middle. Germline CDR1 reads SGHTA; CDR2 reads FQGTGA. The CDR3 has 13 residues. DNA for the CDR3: TGTGCCAGCAGCGAAGGGGGGAACACTGAAGCTTTCTTT. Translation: CASSEGGNTEAFF. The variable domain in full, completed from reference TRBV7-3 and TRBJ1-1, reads GAGVSQTPSNKVTEKGKYVELRCDPISGHTALYWYRQSLGQGPEFLIYFQGTGAADDSGLPNDRFFAVRPEGSVSTLKIQRTERGDSAVYLCASSEGGNTEAFFGQGTRLTVV.

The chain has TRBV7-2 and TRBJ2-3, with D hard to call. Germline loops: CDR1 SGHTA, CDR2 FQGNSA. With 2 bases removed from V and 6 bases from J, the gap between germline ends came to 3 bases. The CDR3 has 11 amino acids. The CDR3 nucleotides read TGTGCCAGCAGCTTATATGATACGCAGTATTTT. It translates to CASSLYDTQYF.

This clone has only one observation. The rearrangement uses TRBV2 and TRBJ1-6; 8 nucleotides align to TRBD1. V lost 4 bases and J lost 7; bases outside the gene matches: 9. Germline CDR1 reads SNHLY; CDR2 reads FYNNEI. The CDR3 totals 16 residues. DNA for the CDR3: TGTGCCAGCAGTGTATCCCTTGGACAGGGCAATTCACCCCTCCACTTT. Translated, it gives CASSVSLGQGNSPLHF.

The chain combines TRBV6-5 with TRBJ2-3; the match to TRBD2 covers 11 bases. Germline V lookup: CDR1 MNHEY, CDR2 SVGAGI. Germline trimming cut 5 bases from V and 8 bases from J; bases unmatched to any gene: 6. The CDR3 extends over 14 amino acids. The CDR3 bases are TGTGCCAGCAGTACTAGCGGGGGCCTGGGTACGCAGTATTTT. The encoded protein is CASSTSGGLGTQYF.

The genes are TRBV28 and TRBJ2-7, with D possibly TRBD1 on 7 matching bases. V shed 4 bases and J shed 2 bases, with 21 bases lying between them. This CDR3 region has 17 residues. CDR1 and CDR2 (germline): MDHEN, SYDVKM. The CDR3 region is CASSSPGQGGQTYEQYF. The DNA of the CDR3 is TGTGCCAGCAGTTCTCCCGGGCAGGGGGGACAGACCTACGAGCAGTACTTC.

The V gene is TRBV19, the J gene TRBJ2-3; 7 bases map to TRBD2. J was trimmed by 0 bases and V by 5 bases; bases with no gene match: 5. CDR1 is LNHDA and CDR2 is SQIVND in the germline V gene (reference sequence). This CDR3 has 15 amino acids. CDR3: CASSYGGTSTDTQYF. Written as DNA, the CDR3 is TGTGCCAGTAGTTACGGGGGGACTAGCACAGATACGCAGTATTTT.

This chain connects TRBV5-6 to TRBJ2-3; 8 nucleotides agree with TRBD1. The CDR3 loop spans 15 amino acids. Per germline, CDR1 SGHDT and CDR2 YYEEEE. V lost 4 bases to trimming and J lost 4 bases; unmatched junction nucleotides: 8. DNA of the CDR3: TGTGCCAGCAGCCTGACAACAGGGGGATCAGATACGCAGTATTTT. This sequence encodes CASSLTTGGSDTQYF.

The chain's CDR3 is CASSSQGASNYGYTF. CDR3 sequence (DNA): TGTGCCAGCAGCTCTCAGGGGGCTTCTAACTATGGCTACACCTTC. The chain joins TRBV7-9 to TRBJ1-2, with 8 bases fitting TRBD1. The V gene's germline CDR1 is SEHNR and CDR2 FQNEAQ (reference sequence). There are 15 residues in the CDR3. Unmatched junction bases numbered 4, after V lost 4 bases and J lost 0 bases.

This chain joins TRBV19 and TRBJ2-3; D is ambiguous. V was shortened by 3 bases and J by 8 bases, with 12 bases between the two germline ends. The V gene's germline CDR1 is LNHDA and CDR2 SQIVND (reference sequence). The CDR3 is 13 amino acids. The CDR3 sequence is CASSMAAAGTQYF. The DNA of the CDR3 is TGTGCCAGTAGTATGGCCGCCGCAGGTACGCAGTATTTT.

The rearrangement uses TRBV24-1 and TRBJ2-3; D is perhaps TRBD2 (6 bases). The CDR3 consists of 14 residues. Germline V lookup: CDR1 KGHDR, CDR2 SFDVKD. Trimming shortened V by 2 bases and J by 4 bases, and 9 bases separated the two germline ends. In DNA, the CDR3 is TGTGCCACCAGTGATTCGGCGGGATCAGATACGCAGTATTTT. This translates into CATSDSAGSDTQYF.

The CDR3 region is CAISAGGDGGNQPQHF. CDR3 in DNA: TGTGCCATCAGTGCAGGTGGGGACGGGGGAAATCAGCCCCAGCATTTT. J is TRBJ1-5 and V is TRBV10-3, with D perhaps TRBD1 (5 bases). V gave up 4 bases and J gave up 4 bases, with 17 bases separating them. This CDR3 contains 16 residues. From germline, CDR1 is ENHRY and CDR2 SYGVKD.

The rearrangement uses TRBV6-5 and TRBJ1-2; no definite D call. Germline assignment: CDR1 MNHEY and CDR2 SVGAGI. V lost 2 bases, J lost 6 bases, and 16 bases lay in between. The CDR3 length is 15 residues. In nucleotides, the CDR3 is TGTGCCAGCAGTTACCGACGACACCCTCCCAATGGCTACACCTTC. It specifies CASSYRRHPPNGYTF.

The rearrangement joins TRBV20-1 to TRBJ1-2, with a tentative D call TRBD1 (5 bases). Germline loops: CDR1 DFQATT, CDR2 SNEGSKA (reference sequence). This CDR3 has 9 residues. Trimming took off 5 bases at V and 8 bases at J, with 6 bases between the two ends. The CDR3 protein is CSAEGGYTF. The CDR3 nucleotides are TGCAGTGCTGAGGGGGGCTACACCTTC.

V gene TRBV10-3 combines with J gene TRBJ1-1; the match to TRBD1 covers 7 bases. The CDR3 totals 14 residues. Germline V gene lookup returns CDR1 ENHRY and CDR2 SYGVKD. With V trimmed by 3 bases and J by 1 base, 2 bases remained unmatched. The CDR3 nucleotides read TGTGCCATCAGTGATAGGACAGGGAACACTGAAGCTTTCTTT. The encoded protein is CAISDRTGNTEAFF.

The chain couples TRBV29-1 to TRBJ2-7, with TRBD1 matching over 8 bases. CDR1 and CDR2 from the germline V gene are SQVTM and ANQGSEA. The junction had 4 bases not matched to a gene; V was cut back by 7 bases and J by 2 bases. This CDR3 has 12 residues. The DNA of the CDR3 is TGCAGCGGAATGGACAGGGCCTACGAGCAGTACTTC. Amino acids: CSGMDRAYEQYF.

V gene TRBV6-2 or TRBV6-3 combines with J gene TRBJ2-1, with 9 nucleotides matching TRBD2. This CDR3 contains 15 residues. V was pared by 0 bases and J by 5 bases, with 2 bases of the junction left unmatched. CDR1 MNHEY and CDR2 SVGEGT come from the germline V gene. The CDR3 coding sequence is TGTGCCAGCAGTTACTCAAGCGGGGGGAACAATGAGCAGTTCTTC. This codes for CASSYSSGGNNEQFF.